One and the same sample provided the 10 T cell receptor beta chains below, sequenced in a study of T cell responses to AZD1222 COVID-19 vaccine. The assay was immunoSEQ multiplex PCR, and TCRdb's table has in-frame clones only and misses some. The sample consists of some 79,000 clones, around 80% of them appearing once. Sequencing was performed on peripheral blood, taken 28 days after the second AZD1222 dose. The receptors originated from an adult who received the AZD1222 COVID-19 vaccine.

The V gene is TRBV6-1, the J gene TRBJ1-1; D ambiguous. The CDR3 has 14 residues. V was trimmed by 1 base and J by 3 bases, leaving 9 bases between them. From germline, CDR1 is MNHNS and CDR2 SASEGT. The CDR3 here is CASSEGWRDTEAFF. Here the CDR3 DNA reads TGTGCCAGCAGTGAAGGGTGGAGGGACACTGAAGCTTTCTTT.

The chain employs TRBV29-1 and TRBJ2-1; TRBD2 agrees at 8 bases. This CDR3 has 12 residues. V shed 1 base, J shed 13 bases, and the junction held 6 bases outside the gene matches. The V gene's germline CDR1 is SQVTM and CDR2 ANQGSEA. The CDR3 sequence is CSVEVIAGSQFF. The DNA for the CDR3 is TGCAGCGTTGAAGTGATAGCGGGGAGTCAGTTCTTC.

The CDR3 DNA reads TGTGCCTGTAAAGACCGTTCAGGCGGGACGTCTGAAGCTTTCTTT. It yields the protein CACKDRSGGTSEAFF. The rearrangement uses TRBV30 and TRBJ1-1; D perhaps matches TRBD1 (5 bases). Germline V gene sequence: CDR1 GTSNPN, CDR2 SVGIG (reference sequence). V gave up 6 bases and J gave up 6 bases, with 23 bases separating them. The CDR3 is 15 residues long.

The chain joins TRBV7-8 to TRBJ2-3; 14 nucleotides agree with TRBD2. With 1 base clipped from V and 6 bases from J, the junction kept 3 bases outside the gene matches. The germline V gene has CDR1 SGHVS and CDR2 FQNEAQ. CDR3 length equals 16 residues. CDR3 bases: TGTGCCAGCAGCTTAGGACTAGCGGGAGGGCGCGATACGCAGTATTTT. Amino acid sequence: CASSLGLAGGRDTQYF.

This clone has just a few counts. V usage is TRBV12-1 and J usage is TRBJ2-2; the D segment call TRBD2 is taken from the table without a DNA check. TRBV12-1 is given as a pseudogene. CDR3 length: 16 residues. The CDR3 reads CASDRGGRANTGELFF. The DNA for the CDR3 is TGTGCCAGCGACCGAGGCGGGAGGGCAAACACCGGGGAGCTGTTTTTT.

This chain connects TRBV30 to TRBJ2-3, with D possibly matching TRBD2 (6 bases). The CDR3 has 14 amino acids. V gave up 1 base and J gave up 2 bases, with 10 bases separating them. Per the germline V gene, CDR1 is GTSNPN and CDR2 is SVGIG (reference sequence). Here the CDR3 reads CAWSGRGFTDTQYF. CDR3 bases: TGTGCCTGGAGTGGGAGGGGCTTCACAGATACGCAGTATTTT.

The chain has TRBV19 and TRBJ2-6; no clear D gene. The V gene lost 4 bases and the J gene lost 0 bases, with 7 bases spanning the gap. The CDR3 has 15 residues. The V gene's germline CDR1 is LNHDA and CDR2 SQIVND (reference sequence). This CDR3 reads CASSRHSSGANVLTF. Here the CDR3 DNA reads TGTGCCAGTAGTAGACACTCCTCTGGGGCCAACGTCCTGACTTTC.

This rearrangement joins TRBV29-1 to TRBJ2-7, with D possibly TRBD1 on 6 matching bases. This CDR3 is built from 13 residues. V was clipped by 6 bases and J by 3 bases, with 15 bases between them. Germline V gives CDR1 SQVTM, CDR2 ANQGSEA. CDR3 DNA sequence: TGCAGCGTATCACAGGGTTGGGGCTACGAGCAGTACTTC. It translates to CSVSQGWGYEQYF.

This chain connects TRBV7-2 to TRBJ1-5; a possible D gene is TRBD1 (5 bases). CDR1 SGHTA and CDR2 FQGNSA come from the germline V gene. V lost 1 base and J lost 7, with 11 bases in between. The CDR3 has 14 residues. The CDR3 nucleotides are TGTGCCAGCAGCTTAGTCGGACACGGGCAGCCCCAGCATTTT. Encoded protein: CASSLVGHGQPQHF. Drawing the rest from reference TRBV7-2 and TRBJ1-5, the complete variable domain is GAGVSQSPSNKVTEKGKDVELRCDPISGHTALYWYRQSLGQGLEFLIYFQGNSAPDKSGLPSDRFSAERTGGSVSTLTIQRTQQEDSAVYLCASSLVGHGQPQHFGDGTRLSIL.

The chain couples TRBV4-2 to TRBJ1-2, with TRBD1 as a possible D gene (6 bases). V gave up 1 base and J gave up 1 base, with 7 bases separating them. The CDR3 extends over 14 amino acids. The germline V gene has CDR1 LGHNA and CDR2 YNFKEQ. This CDR3 reads CASSQGTDNYGYTF. CDR3 nucleotide sequence: TGTGCCAGCAGCCAAGGGACAGATAACTATGGCTACACCTTC.